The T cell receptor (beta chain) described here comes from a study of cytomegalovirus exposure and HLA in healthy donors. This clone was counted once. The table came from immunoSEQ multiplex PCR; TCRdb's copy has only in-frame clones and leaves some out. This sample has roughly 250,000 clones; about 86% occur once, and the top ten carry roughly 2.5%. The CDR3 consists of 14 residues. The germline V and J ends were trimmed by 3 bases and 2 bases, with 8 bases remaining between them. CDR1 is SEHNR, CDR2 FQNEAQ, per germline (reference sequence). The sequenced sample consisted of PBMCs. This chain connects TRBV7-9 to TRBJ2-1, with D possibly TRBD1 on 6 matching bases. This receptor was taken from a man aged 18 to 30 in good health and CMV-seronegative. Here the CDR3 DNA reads TGTGCCAGCAGCTTTAGGGGGACCTACAATGAGCAGTTCTTC. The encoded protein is CASSFRGTYNEQFF.